At least ten counts were recorded for the clone carrying this T cell receptor beta chain. What it binds is unknown. The data derive from a study of Graves' ophthalmopathy and Graves' hyperthyroidism. Overall study: Hyperthyroidism is called stable when no ophthalmopathy develops within 18 months of follow-up.

V was clipped by 3 bases and J by 5 bases, with 18 bases between them. There are 15 residues in the CDR3. Germline V CDR1 and CDR2: SGHRS, YFSETQ. General study points: It was with approximately 69% sensitivity and about 72% specificity that the model predicted ophthalmopathy progression. Most thyroid clonotypes expanded beyond 0.001 frequency were also found in blood.

Uncontrolled infections, pregnancy, lactation or other autoimmune diseases led to patient exclusion. The TCR beta CDR3 regions underwent amplification from RNA transcripts. The first round was an RT-PCR with HTBI primers, and the second round was a multiplex PCR. MiXCR, run by TCRdb on the multiplex PCR reads, gives a single entry per CDR3 protein. The sample includes roughly 1.1 million distinct CDR3 sequences, about 35% seen only once; the top ten take around 10%. The clonotype comes from an adult man with Graves' hyperthyroidism. Sequenced input: peripheral blood or thyroid tissue (not recorded which). The chain links TRBV5-1 to TRBJ2-7; perhaps TRBD2 as D (7 bases). CDR3 in amino acids: CASSYRGALGNEQYF. The CDR3 DNA reads TGCGCCAGCAGCTATCGGGGGGCGCTTGGGAACGAGCAGTACTTC.